The clone carrying this T cell receptor (beta chain) has ten or more counts. The CDR3 has 15 residues. Germline V gene sequence: CDR1 MDHEN, CDR2 SYDVKM. The ends lost 5 bases at V and 7 bases at J; junction bases unmatched: 10. In the authors' workflow: For nucleated cells, counts were estimated from reference gene primer amplification. Assay: immunoSEQ multiplex PCR; the TCRdb copy retains only in-frame clones and omits some. V and J calls and clone size are given by that table; D and trimming were obtained from the DNA. There are nearly 300,000 clones in the sample; approximately 88% occur only once, and under 8% lies in the top ten. The record originates from a study of blood T cell repertoires in COVID-19. The wider study: Acute-phase and convalescent COVID-19 samples originated in the United States, Italy and Spain. PBMCs, B-cell-depleted T cells, or T cells provided the cDNA or gDNA that made up the material.

The source material was peripheral blood. The receptor was isolated from a woman younger than 45 who had recovered from COVID-19. This chain uses TRBV28 with TRBJ1-4, with 7 bases matching TRBD1. The CDR3 DNA is TGTGCCAGCAGTCTTTATTGGGCAGGGGGTGAAAAACTGTTTTTT. Translation: CASSLYWAGGEKLFF.